These 6 T cell receptor beta chains were sequenced from one sample in a study of T cell responses to AZD1222 COVID-19 vaccine. Assay used: immunoSEQ multiplex PCR; TCRdb lists only in-frame clones, some missing. The top ten clones hold about 3% of a sample with approximately 73,000 clones, roughly four fifths of them seen once. Sequenced material: peripheral blood, taken on day 0 of AZD1222 vaccination. These receptor sequences come from an adult in good health.

The chain carries TRBV12-5 and TRBJ2-7; weak D call: TRBD1 (5 bases). Trimming pared 1 base from V and 5 bases from J, leaving 12 bases between. Germline V gene data show CDR1 as LGHNT and CDR2 as FRNRAP. CDR3 size: 14 residues. The CDR3 spells CASGLEGVSHEQYF. As DNA, the CDR3 is TGTGCTAGTGGTTTGGAAGGGGTCAGCCACGAGCAGTACTTC. Together with reference TRBV12-5 and TRBJ2-7, the CDR3 gives the full variable domain: DARVTQTPRHKVTEMGQEVTMRCQPILGHNTVFWYRQTMMQGLELLAYFRNRAPLDDSGMPKDRFSAEMPDATLATLKIQPSEPRDSAVYFCASGLEGVSHEQYFGPGTRLTVT.

The gene calls are TRBV9 and TRBJ1-1, with 8 bases aligning to TRBD1. This CDR3 region has 12 residues. Per the germline V gene, CDR1 is SGDLS and CDR2 is YYNGEE. CDR3 amino acids: CRTGLMNTEAFF. The CDR3 DNA sequence: TGTCGGACAGGGCTCATGAACACTGAAGCTTTCTTT.

This chain joins TRBV6-5 and TRBJ1-6; D is ambiguous. Germline loops: CDR1 MNHEY, CDR2 SVGAGI. There are 13 residues in the CDR3. Trimming cost V 6 bases and J 7 bases, with 10 bases left between them. The CDR3 here is CASSLTLNSPLHF. The CDR3 DNA reads as TGTGCCAGCAGCCTAACACTAAATTCACCCCTCCACTTT.

The chain carries TRBV2 and TRBJ1-1, with D uncertain. CDR1 and CDR2 from the germline V gene are SNHLY and FYNNEI. V gave up 5 bases and J gave up 6 bases, with 19 bases separating them. CDR3 size: 15 residues. CDR3: CASSFQAGGLPEAFF. CDR3 nucleotides: TGTGCCAGCAGTTTCCAAGCCGGAGGGCTCCCTGAAGCTTTCTTT.

The V call is TRBV3-1 (or the pseudogene TRBV3-2), the J call TRBJ1-2; D is unresolved. Germline V gene sequence: CDR1 LGHDT, CDR2 YNNKEL (reference sequence). With 0 bases removed from V and 8 bases from J, the gap between germline ends came to 7 bases. The CDR3 has 12 amino acids. The CDR3 DNA reads as TGTGCCAGCAGCCAAGACAGAGCGGGCTACACCTTC. Protein: CASSQDRAGYTF.

The chain employs TRBV4-3 and TRBJ2-2; D gene uncertain. CDR1 and CDR2 (germline): LGHNA, YSLEER. The length of the CDR3 is 14 residues. Trimming removed 0 bases from V and 8 bases from J, with 10 bases in between. Here the CDR3 DNA reads TGCGCCAGCAGCCAAGACAGTCTTTGGGGGGAGCTGTTTTTT. Translation: CASSQDSLWGELFF.